Reported below is one T cell receptor (beta chain). This sample was included in a study of control samples from healthy donors and cancer patients. Repertoires were generated with immunoSEQ multiplex PCR, while TCRdb's copy carries only in-frame clones and drops some. Seen here are about 58,000 clones, roughly 94% observed once, and the top ten hold 3% to 4%. Specimen: blood. The sequence derives from a man aged 30-40 years in good health.

The CDR3 DNA reads as TGCGCCAGCACCACAGCCCCCAGGGCCATGAATTATGGCTACACCTTC. This codes for CASTTAPRAMNYGYTF. V gene TRBV5-1 combines with J gene TRBJ1-2; tentative D call: TRBD1 (5 bases). CDR1 and CDR2 (germline): SGHRS, YFSETQ. The CDR3 spans 16 residues. The ends were cut back, 6 bases at V and 5 bases at J, with 23 bases in the middle. Filled out from reference TRBV5-1 and TRBJ1-2, the complete variable domain reads KAGVTQTPRYLIKTRGQQVTLSCSPISGHRSVSWYQQTPGQGLQFLFEYFSETQRNKGNFPGRFSGRQFSNSRSEMNVSTLELGDSALYLCASTTAPRAMNYGYTFGSGTRLTVV.